This T cell receptor (beta chain) emerged from a study of OX40 agonist ivuxolimab in advanced cancers. General study results and limits: The study did not work out the antigen specificity of the expanded peripheral T cells. Among the lowest peripheral clonal expansion occurred in 0.1-3.0 mg/kg partial responders. With doses of 0.1 to 3.0 mg/kg, CD4+ and CD8+ blood T cells had undergone clonal expansion by week 6.

This table comes from immunoSEQ multiplex PCR, and its TCRdb copy is limited to in-frame clones, with some not included. Of some 130,000 clones in the sample, over 75% are singletons; the top ten hold about 1%. With regard to this clone: Its cognate antigen is unknown.

The TCR sequence derives from an adult with an advanced solid tumor such as melanoma, head and neck, liver or kidney cancer. The input for sequencing was CD4+ or CD8+ T cells sorted from blood, taken in a trial of the OX40 agonist ivuxolimab.

This CDR3 is CASSSGTASRWEQYF. The CDR3 region has the DNA TGTGCCAGCAGTTCCGGGACCGCTTCTAGGTGGGAGCAGTACTTC. The V and J genes are TRBV28 and TRBJ2-7; tentatively, D is TRBD1 or TRBD2 (5 bases each). V was pared by 4 bases and J by 7 bases, with 20 bases between. This CDR3 is built from 15 residues. CDR1 and CDR2 from the germline V gene are MDHEN and SYDVKM.